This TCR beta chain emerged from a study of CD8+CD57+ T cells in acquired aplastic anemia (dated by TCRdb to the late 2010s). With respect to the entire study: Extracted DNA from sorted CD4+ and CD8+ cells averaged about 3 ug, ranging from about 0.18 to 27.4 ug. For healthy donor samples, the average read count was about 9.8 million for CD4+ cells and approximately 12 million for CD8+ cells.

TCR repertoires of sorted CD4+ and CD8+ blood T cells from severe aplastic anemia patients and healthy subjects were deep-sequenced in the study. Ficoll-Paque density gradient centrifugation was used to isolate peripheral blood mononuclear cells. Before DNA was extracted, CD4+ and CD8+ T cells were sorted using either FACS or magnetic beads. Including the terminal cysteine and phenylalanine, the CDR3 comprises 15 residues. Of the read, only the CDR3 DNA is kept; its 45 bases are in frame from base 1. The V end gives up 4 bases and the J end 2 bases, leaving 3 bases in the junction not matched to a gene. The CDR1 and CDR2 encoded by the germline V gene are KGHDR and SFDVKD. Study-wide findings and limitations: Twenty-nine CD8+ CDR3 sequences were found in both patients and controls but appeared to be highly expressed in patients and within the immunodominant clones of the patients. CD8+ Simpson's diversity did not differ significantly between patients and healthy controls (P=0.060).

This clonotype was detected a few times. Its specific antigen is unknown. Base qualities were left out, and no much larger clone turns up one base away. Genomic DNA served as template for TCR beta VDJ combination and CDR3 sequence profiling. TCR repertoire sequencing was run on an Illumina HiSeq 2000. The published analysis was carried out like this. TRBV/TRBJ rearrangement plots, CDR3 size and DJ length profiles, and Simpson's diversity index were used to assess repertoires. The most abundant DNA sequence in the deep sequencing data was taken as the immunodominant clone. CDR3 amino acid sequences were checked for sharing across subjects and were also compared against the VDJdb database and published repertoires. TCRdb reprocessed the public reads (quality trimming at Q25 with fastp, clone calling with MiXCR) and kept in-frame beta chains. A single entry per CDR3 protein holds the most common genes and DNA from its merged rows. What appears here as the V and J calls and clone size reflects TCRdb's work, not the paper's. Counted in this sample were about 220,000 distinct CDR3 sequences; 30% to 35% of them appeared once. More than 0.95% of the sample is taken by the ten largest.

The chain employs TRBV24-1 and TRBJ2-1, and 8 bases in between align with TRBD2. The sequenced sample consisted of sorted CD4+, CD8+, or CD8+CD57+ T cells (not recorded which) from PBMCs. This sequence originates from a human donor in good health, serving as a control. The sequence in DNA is TGTGCCACCAGTGACCAGCGGGGGACCTACAATGAGCAGTTCTTC. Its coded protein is CATSDQRGTYNEQFF.